This T cell receptor (beta chain) was observed in a study of cytomegalovirus exposure and HLA in healthy donors. With 60 Vbeta and 13 Jbeta primers, the PCR was carried out. The table came from immunoSEQ multiplex PCR; TCRdb's copy has only in-frame clones and leaves some out. The table records about 160,000 clones, over 60% of them present only once. This clone was counted only a few times. Germline values: CDR1 MNHNY, CDR2 SVGAGI (reference sequence). CDR3 length: 13 amino acids. V lost 7 bases to trimming and J lost 4 bases; unmatched junction nucleotides: 4. This TCR was recovered from a woman aged 40 to 55 in good health and CMV-seronegative. Sequences were obtained from PBMCs. The chain is built from TRBV6-6 and TRBJ2-3; 8 bases line up with TRBD1. CDR3 region: CASTGQGSDTQYF. DNA of the CDR3: TGTGCCAGCACCGGACAGGGATCAGATACGCAGTATTTT.